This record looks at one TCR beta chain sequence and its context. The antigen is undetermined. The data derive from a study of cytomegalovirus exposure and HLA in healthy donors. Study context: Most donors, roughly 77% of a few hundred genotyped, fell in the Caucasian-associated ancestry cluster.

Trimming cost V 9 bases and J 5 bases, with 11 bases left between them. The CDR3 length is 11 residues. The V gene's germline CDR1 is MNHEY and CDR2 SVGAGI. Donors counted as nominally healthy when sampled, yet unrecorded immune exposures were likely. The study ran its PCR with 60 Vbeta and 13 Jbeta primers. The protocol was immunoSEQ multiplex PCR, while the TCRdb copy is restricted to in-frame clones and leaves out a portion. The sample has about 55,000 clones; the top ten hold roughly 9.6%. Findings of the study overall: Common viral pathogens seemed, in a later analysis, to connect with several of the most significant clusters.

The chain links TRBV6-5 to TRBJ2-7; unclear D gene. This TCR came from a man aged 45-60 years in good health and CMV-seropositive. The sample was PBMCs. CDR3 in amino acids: CARSAMDEQYF. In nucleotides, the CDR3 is TGTGCCAGAAGTGCTATGGACGAGCAGTACTTC.